The clone carrying this TCR beta chain came up a few times. Its antigen is not known. TCR beta libraries were built with iRepertoire HTBI primers and Arm-PCR of CDR3 regions. TCRdb re-derived calls from the multiplex PCR reads in MiXCR, one entry per CDR3 protein. This sample has a few hundred thousand distinct CDR3 sequences, with around a fifth found just once. The V gene end was trimmed by 5 bases and the J gene end by 4 bases; junction bases not matched to a gene: 5. The CDR3 loop spans 13 amino acids. The germline CDR1 and CDR2 sequences are SGHVS and FQNEAQ. The time point: persistent/refractory GD, antithyroid drugs over 5 years with positive TRAb. The TCR library used RNA extracted from PBMCs. This sample was taken from a study of regulatory T cells in long-lasting Graves disease. Study outcomes and limitations: Authors noted too few samples as a limitation. Relative to new patients (roughly 1,000), persistent patients exhibited greater sharing of public clonotypes (approximately 3,000).

This TCR derives from a female donor with Graves disease. V gene TRBV7-8 combines with J gene TRBJ2-7; 7 bases map to TRBD2. The sequencing used peripheral blood mononuclear cells (PBMCs), collected when the disease was refractory, from a patient treated with antithyroid drugs. The CDR3 coding sequence is TGTGCCAGCAGCGGGACTATTGGTTACGAGCAGTACTTC. Its translation is CASSGTIGYEQYF.